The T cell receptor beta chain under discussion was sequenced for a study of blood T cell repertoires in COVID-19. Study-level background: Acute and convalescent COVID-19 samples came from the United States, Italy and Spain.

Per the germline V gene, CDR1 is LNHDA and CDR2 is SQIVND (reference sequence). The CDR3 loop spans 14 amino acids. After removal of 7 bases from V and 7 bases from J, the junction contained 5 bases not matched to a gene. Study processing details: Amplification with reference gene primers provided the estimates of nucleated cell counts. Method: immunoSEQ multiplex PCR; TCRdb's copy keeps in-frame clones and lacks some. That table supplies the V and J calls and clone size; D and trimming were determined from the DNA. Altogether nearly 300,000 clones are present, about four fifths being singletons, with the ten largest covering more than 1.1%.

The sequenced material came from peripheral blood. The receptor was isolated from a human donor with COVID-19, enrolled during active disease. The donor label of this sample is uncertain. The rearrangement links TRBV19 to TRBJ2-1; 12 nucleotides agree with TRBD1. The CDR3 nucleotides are TGTGCCAGTACAGGGACAGGGGGCATGAATGAGCAGTTCTTC. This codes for CASTGTGGMNEQFF.